The 31 T cell receptor beta chains presented below share a single source sample, sequenced in a study of cytomegalovirus exposure and HLA in healthy donors. The PCR contained 60 Vbeta and 13 Jbeta primers. Clones were read by immunoSEQ multiplex PCR, and TCRdb kept only the in-frame ones, dropping some. The sample contains approximately 180,000 clones, 77% of which appear only once. The sequencing sample was made of PBMCs. The source of these receptors is a young woman in good health and CMV-seropositive.

The chain uses TRBV2 and TRBJ1-5; D gene uncertain. V shed 6 bases and J shed 0 bases, with 15 bases lying between them. The CDR3 runs to 16 residues. Germline CDR1 is SNHLY and CDR2 is FYNNEI. The CDR3: CASSVAAGSSNQPQHF. CDR3 bases: TGTGCCAGCAGCGTGGCGGCCGGCTCTAGCAATCAGCCCCAGCATTTT.

The chain combines TRBV30 with TRBJ1-1, with unresolved D. CDR1 GTSNPN and CDR2 SVGIG come from the germline V gene (reference sequence). Trimming removed 5 bases from V and 6 bases from J, with 28 bases in between. The CDR3 has 17 amino acids. The CDR3 is CAWGLKTPSHMEAEAFF. CDR3 DNA sequence: TGTGCCTGGGGACTCAAGACCCCCAGCCACATGGAAGCTGAAGCTTTCTTT.

CDR3 region: CASSSPHPGQPRAFF. CDR3 DNA: TGTGCCAGCAGCTCCCCTCATCCGGGACAGCCTAGGGCTTTCTTT. The chain has TRBV27 and TRBJ1-1, with TRBD1 matching 7 bases. Germline V CDR1 and CDR2: MNHEY, SMNVEV (reference sequence). CDR3 size: 15 residues. With 6 bases clipped from V and 11 bases from J, the junction kept 18 bases outside the gene matches.

This clone came up once. The chain couples TRBV10-3 to TRBJ2-3, with 9 bases aligning to TRBD2. The CDR3 totals 17 residues. Germline lookup yields CDR1 ENHRY and CDR2 SYGVKD. Germline trimming cut 0 bases from V and 6 bases from J; bases unmatched to any gene: 10. The CDR3 nucleotides are TGTGCCATCAGTGAGTCGAGGACTAGCGCCCCCGGGGATACGCAGTATTTT. This sequence encodes CAISESRTSAPGDTQYF.

V and J are TRBV5-4 and TRBJ2-7; D is possibly TRBD1 (5 bases). The length of the CDR3 is 13 residues. Looked up from germline, CDR1 is SGHNT and CDR2 is YYREEE (reference sequence). Trimming pared 4 bases from V and 0 bases from J, leaving 8 bases between. The CDR3 region has the DNA TGTGCCAGCAGCGCAGGGCCCTCCTACGAGCAGTACTTC. Its translation is CASSAGPSYEQYF.

V and J are TRBV6-4 and TRBJ1-1; D uncertain. CDR1 MRHNA and CDR2 SNTAGT come from the germline V gene. Trimming shortened V by 8 bases and J by 4 bases, and 17 bases separated the two germline ends. The CDR3 runs to 14 residues. CDR3 loop: CASCLGSGGTEAFF. The CDR3 DNA reads TGTGCCAGCTGTTTGGGTTCAGGTGGCACTGAAGCTTTCTTT.

This chain uses TRBV7-9 with TRBJ1-3, with TRBD1 as a possible D gene (6 bases). The CDR3 totals 14 residues. Trimming removed 5 bases from V and 0 bases from J, with 8 bases in between. The germline CDR1 and CDR2 sequences are SEHNR and FQNEAQ (reference sequence). The CDR3 sequence: CASSRDTSGNTIYF. DNA for the CDR3: TGTGCCAGCAGCCGGGACACCTCTGGAAACACCATATATTTT.

V is TRBV9 and J is TRBJ2-5, with TRBD1 matching over 7 bases. CDR1 and CDR2 from the germline V gene are SGDLS and YYNGEE. Trimming removed 3 bases from V and 7 bases from J; junction bases left unmatched: 3. The CDR3 runs 12 residues. This CDR3 reads CASSARTGTQYF. The CDR3 nucleotides are TGTGCCAGCAGCGCCCGGACAGGGACCCAGTACTTC.

V usage is TRBV7-3 and J usage is TRBJ2-6; D call uncertain. This CDR3 contains 15 residues. In germline, CDR1 is SGHTA, CDR2 FQGTGA. V was pared by 6 bases and J by 1 base, with 10 bases between. The CDR3 DNA reads as TGTGCCAGCAGTAACAGTTTATCTGGGGCCAACGTCCTGACTTTC. Its protein is CASSNSLSGANVLTF.

This chain uses TRBV5-6 with TRBJ2-7, with 9 bases aligning to TRBD1. V lost 3 bases, J lost 2 bases, and 9 bases stayed unmatched. Germline V CDR1 and CDR2: SGHDT, YYEEEE. This CDR3 region has 16 residues. The CDR3 bases are TGTGCCAGCAGCTACCGGGACAGGGATACCCCCTACGAGCAGTACTTC. Translation: CASSYRDRDTPYEQYF.

This chain links TRBV19 with TRBJ2-3, with D possibly matching TRBD1 (5 bases). Germline-derived CDR1 and CDR2 are LNHDA and SQIVND (reference sequence). The CDR3 contains 15 residues. V was pared by 3 bases and J by 0 bases, with 10 bases between. CDR3 amino acids: CASSIPRASTDTQYF. DNA of the CDR3: TGTGCCAGTAGTATCCCCAGGGCCAGCACAGATACGCAGTATTTT.

The J gene is TRBJ1-4, the V gene TRBV25-1; 9 bases match TRBD1. In germline, CDR1 is MGHDK, CDR2 SYGVNS. V trimming: 6 bases; J trimming: 8 bases; junction bases outside the gene matches: 4. The CDR3 has 13 amino acids. CDR3 residues: CASRGTGNEKLFF. CDR3 nucleotides: TGTGCCAGCAGGGGGACAGGGAACGAAAAACTGTTTTTT.

There are a few counts of this clone. V is TRBV6-1 and J is TRBJ2-7, with a tentative D call TRBD1 (7 bases). The CDR3 is 14 residues long. The V gene's germline CDR1 is MNHNS and CDR2 SASEGT. V was clipped by 6 bases and J by 2 bases, with 14 bases between them. In DNA form, the CDR3 reads TGTGCCAGCAGGATCGCGGGACAGACCTACGAGCAGTACTTC. It is translated as CASRIAGQTYEQYF.

V and J are TRBV27 and TRBJ1-3, with 9 nucleotides matching TRBD1. Germline lookup yields CDR1 MNHEY and CDR2 SMNVEV (reference sequence). V gave up 5 bases and J gave up 2 bases; unmatched junction bases: 13. The CDR3 runs 18 residues. CDR3 in amino acids: CASSRSGTGKRAGNTIYF. The CDR3 coding sequence is TGTGCCAGCAGTCGATCCGGGACAGGGAAGAGGGCTGGAAACACCATATATTTT.

The chain uses TRBV6-5 and TRBJ2-1, with 9 bases fitting TRBD1. The length of the CDR3 is 15 residues. V lost 8 bases, J lost 6 bases, and 11 bases stayed unmatched. CDR1 and CDR2 from the germline V gene are MNHEY and SVGAGI. This CDR3 reads CASYDTGGGFNEQFF. CDR3 coding DNA: TGTGCCAGCTACGATACAGGGGGCGGTTTCAATGAGCAGTTCTTC.

By share, this clone counts as medium-sized. The V and J genes are TRBV6-1 and TRBJ2-7; TRBD1 might be the D (5 bases). Between the trimmed V and J ends, which lost 7 bases and 4 bases, there was a span of 8 bases. This CDR3 has 11 amino acids. CDR1 MNHNS and CDR2 SASEGT come from the germline V gene. The CDR3: CASTQGYEQYF. The CDR3 nucleotides are TGTGCCAGCACTCAGGGTTACGAGCAGTACTTC.

This sequence joins TRBV28 and TRBJ2-2; the D is unclear. The CDR3 is made up of 12 amino acids. Deletions cut 1 base from V and 5 bases from J, with 2 bases between. Germline V gene data show CDR1 as MDHEN and CDR2 as SYDVKM. The CDR3 is CASSLSTGELFF. The CDR3 DNA sequence: TGTGCCAGCAGTTTATCGACCGGGGAGCTGTTTTTT.

This clone was detected a few times. V gene TRBV19 combines with J gene TRBJ1-1; 12 bases fit TRBD1. There are 14 residues in the CDR3. With V trimmed by 6 bases and J by 4 bases, 3 bases remained unmatched. CDR1 LNHDA and CDR2 SQIVND come from the germline V gene (reference sequence). For the CDR3, the DNA is TGTGCCAGTAGGCCGGGACAGGGGGCCACTGAAGCTTTCTTT. Its translation: CASRPGQGATEAFF.

The J gene is TRBJ2-5, the V gene TRBV2, with 8 bases matching TRBD2. The junction had 9 bases not matched to a gene; V was cut back by 7 bases and J by 2 bases. This CDR3 contains 15 residues. Per germline, CDR1 SNHLY and CDR2 FYNNEI. CDR3 in amino acids: CASKVASGLQETQYF. The DNA for the CDR3 is TGTGCCAGCAAGGTGGCTAGCGGGCTGCAAGAGACCCAGTACTTC.

This clone was seen a few times. J is TRBJ1-2 and V is TRBV5-4, with D unclear. The V gene's germline CDR1 is SGHNT and CDR2 YYREEE (reference sequence). The CDR3 has 16 amino acids. V was pared by 5 bases and J by 2 bases, with 19 bases between. The chain's CDR3 is CASRLGGEGVNYGYTF. For the CDR3, the DNA is TGTGCCAGCAGATTAGGTGGGGAGGGCGTGAACTATGGCTACACCTTC.

CDR3 in amino acids: CASSQELIAEQFF. CDR3 nucleotide sequence: TGTGCCAGCAGCCAAGAGTTGATAGCGGAGCAGTTCTTC. This chain uses TRBV4-2 with TRBJ2-1, with a tentative D call TRBD2 (5 bases). CDR1 is LGHNA, CDR2 YNFKEQ, per germline. This CDR3 has 13 amino acids. V was pared by 0 bases and J by 10 bases, with 10 bases between.

V and J are TRBV30 and TRBJ2-3; 11 bases are shared with TRBD2. V lost 4 bases, J lost 0 bases, and 6 bases stayed unmatched. CDR3 length equals 16 residues. Germline assignment: CDR1 GTSNPN and CDR2 SVGIG (reference sequence). The CDR3 nucleotides read TGTGCCTGGACTCTACTAGCGGGAGTAAGCACAGATACGCAGTATTTT. It encodes CAWTLLAGVSTDTQYF.

The chain couples TRBV18 to TRBJ2-7, with TRBD1 matching 7 bases. V lost 3 bases and J lost 2; bases outside the gene matches: 7. Germline V gene data show CDR1 as KGHSH and CDR2 as LQKENI. The CDR3 contains 15 residues. CDR3 in amino acids: CASSPSTGSTYEQYF. Written as DNA, the CDR3 is TGTGCCAGCTCACCCTCGACAGGGAGTACCTACGAGCAGTACTTC.

This clone was detected only a few times. The chain uses TRBV7-6 and TRBJ1-5; D gene uncertain. This CDR3 is built from 13 residues. Germline V gene data show CDR1 as SGHVS and CDR2 as FNYEAQ. V was trimmed by 4 bases and J by 7 bases, leaving 11 bases between them. The DNA of the CDR3 is TGTGCCAGCAGCTCCCAGGAAGCACAGCCCCAGCATTTT. Translated, it gives CASSSQEAQPQHF. The variable domain in full, with the rest retrieved from reference TRBV7-6 and TRBJ1-5, is GAGVSQSPRYKVTKRGQDVALRCDPISGHVSLYWYRQALGQGPEFLTYFNYEAQQDKSGLPNDRFSAERPEGSISTLTIQRTEQRDSAMYRCASSSQEAQPQHFGDGTRLSIL.

This chain uses TRBV14 with TRBJ1-1, with 8 nucleotides matching TRBD1. Losses at the gene ends were 4 bases for V and 8 bases for J; bases not matched to a gene: 9. The CDR3 is 14 amino acids. Germline V gives CDR1 SGHDN, CDR2 FVKESK. This CDR3 reads CASSRIMDRAEAFF. In DNA, the CDR3 is TGTGCCAGCAGCCGGATTATGGACAGGGCCGAAGCTTTCTTT.

This chain connects TRBV28 to TRBJ1-1, with a tentative D call TRBD1 (5 bases). This CDR3 has 14 amino acids. With 7 bases removed from V and 3 bases from J, the gap between germline ends came to 15 bases. Per the germline V gene, CDR1 is MDHEN and CDR2 is SYDVKM. Here the CDR3 reads CASTPRPRDTEAFF. The CDR3 nucleotides read TGTGCCAGCACCCCTCGGCCCAGGGACACTGAAGCTTTCTTT.

CDR3 in DNA: TGTGCCAGCAGTGAATTTCTGGAGGGAGAGAGCTCCTACGAGCAGTACTTC. Translation gives CASSEFLEGESSYEQYF. The chain uses TRBV2 and TRBJ2-7, with D perhaps TRBD2 (6 bases). V lost 2 bases, J lost 0 bases, and 17 bases lay in between. CDR3 size: 17 residues. Per the germline V gene, CDR1 is SNHLY and CDR2 is FYNNEI.

The chain carries TRBV27 and TRBJ2-5, with D tentatively TRBD2 (6 bases). Germline V gene lookup returns CDR1 MNHEY and CDR2 SMNVEV (reference sequence). The CDR3 has 14 amino acids. Deletions cut 6 bases from V and 7 bases from J, with 18 bases between. The CDR3 loop is CASSSREQDGTQYF. CDR3 DNA sequence: TGTGCCAGCAGCTCCCGGGAGCAGGATGGGACCCAGTACTTC.

The chain uses TRBV28 and TRBJ2-7; a weak D match, TRBD1 (5 bases). V lost 6 bases, J lost 3 bases, and 15 bases lay in between. The CDR3 has 14 residues. Germline V gene lookup returns CDR1 MDHEN and CDR2 SYDVKM. The CDR3 DNA is TGTGCCAGCAGCATTCAGACAGTTGACTACGAGCAGTACTTC. It specifies CASSIQTVDYEQYF.

V usage is TRBV14 and J usage is TRBJ1-2, with TRBD1 matching 7 bases. V lost 3 bases, J lost 3 bases, and 1 base stayed unmatched. Germline values: CDR1 SGHDN, CDR2 FVKESK. This CDR3 is built from 13 residues. This CDR3 reads CASSQTGYYGYTF. The CDR3 coding sequence is TGTGCCAGCAGCCAGACAGGGTACTATGGCTACACCTTC.

The chain is built from TRBV27 and TRBJ2-1; D gene ambiguous. The V end was cut by 6 bases, the J end by 0 bases, with 12 bases between. The CDR3 runs to 15 residues. Germline CDR1 reads MNHEY; CDR2 reads SMNVEV (reference sequence). CDR3 coding DNA: TGTGCCAGCAGCAATGACTGGAGCTCCTACAATGAGCAGTTCTTC. Translating gives CASSNDWSSYNEQFF.